This T cell receptor beta chain was retrieved from a study of spatial heterogeneity in lung cancer. Described time point: sample taken at primary tumor resection. In this sample, this clonotype turned up many times. The antigen is undetermined. This CDR3 has 15 amino acids. V gave up 1 base and J gave up 3 bases; unmatched junction bases: 3. Germline V gene data show CDR1 as SGHNT and CDR2 as YYREEE (reference sequence). General study results and limits: Higher tumor mutation counts went along with higher counts of expanded intratumoral alpha and beta TCRs.

TCRdb reprocessed the 5' RACE reads via MiXCR and lists one record per CDR3 protein. The data show more than 10,000 distinct CDR3 sequences, approximately 5.4% seen once. The chain is built from TRBV5-4 and TRBJ2-7; TRBD1 agrees at 11 bases. The sample was lung tumor tissue, taken at surgery. This TCR came from a female donor with early-stage non-small cell lung cancer. Here the CDR3 reads CASSLPGTGGYEQYF. Here the CDR3 DNA reads TGTGCCAGCAGCTTGCCCGGGACAGGGGGCTACGAGCAGTACTTC. The whole variable domain, filled in from reference TRBV5-4 and TRBJ2-7, reads ETGVTQSPTHLIKTRGQQVTLRCSSQSGHNTVSWYQQALGQGPQFIFQYYREEENGRGNFPPRFSGLQFPNYSSELNVNALELDDSALYLCASSLPGTGGYEQYFGPGTRLTVT.